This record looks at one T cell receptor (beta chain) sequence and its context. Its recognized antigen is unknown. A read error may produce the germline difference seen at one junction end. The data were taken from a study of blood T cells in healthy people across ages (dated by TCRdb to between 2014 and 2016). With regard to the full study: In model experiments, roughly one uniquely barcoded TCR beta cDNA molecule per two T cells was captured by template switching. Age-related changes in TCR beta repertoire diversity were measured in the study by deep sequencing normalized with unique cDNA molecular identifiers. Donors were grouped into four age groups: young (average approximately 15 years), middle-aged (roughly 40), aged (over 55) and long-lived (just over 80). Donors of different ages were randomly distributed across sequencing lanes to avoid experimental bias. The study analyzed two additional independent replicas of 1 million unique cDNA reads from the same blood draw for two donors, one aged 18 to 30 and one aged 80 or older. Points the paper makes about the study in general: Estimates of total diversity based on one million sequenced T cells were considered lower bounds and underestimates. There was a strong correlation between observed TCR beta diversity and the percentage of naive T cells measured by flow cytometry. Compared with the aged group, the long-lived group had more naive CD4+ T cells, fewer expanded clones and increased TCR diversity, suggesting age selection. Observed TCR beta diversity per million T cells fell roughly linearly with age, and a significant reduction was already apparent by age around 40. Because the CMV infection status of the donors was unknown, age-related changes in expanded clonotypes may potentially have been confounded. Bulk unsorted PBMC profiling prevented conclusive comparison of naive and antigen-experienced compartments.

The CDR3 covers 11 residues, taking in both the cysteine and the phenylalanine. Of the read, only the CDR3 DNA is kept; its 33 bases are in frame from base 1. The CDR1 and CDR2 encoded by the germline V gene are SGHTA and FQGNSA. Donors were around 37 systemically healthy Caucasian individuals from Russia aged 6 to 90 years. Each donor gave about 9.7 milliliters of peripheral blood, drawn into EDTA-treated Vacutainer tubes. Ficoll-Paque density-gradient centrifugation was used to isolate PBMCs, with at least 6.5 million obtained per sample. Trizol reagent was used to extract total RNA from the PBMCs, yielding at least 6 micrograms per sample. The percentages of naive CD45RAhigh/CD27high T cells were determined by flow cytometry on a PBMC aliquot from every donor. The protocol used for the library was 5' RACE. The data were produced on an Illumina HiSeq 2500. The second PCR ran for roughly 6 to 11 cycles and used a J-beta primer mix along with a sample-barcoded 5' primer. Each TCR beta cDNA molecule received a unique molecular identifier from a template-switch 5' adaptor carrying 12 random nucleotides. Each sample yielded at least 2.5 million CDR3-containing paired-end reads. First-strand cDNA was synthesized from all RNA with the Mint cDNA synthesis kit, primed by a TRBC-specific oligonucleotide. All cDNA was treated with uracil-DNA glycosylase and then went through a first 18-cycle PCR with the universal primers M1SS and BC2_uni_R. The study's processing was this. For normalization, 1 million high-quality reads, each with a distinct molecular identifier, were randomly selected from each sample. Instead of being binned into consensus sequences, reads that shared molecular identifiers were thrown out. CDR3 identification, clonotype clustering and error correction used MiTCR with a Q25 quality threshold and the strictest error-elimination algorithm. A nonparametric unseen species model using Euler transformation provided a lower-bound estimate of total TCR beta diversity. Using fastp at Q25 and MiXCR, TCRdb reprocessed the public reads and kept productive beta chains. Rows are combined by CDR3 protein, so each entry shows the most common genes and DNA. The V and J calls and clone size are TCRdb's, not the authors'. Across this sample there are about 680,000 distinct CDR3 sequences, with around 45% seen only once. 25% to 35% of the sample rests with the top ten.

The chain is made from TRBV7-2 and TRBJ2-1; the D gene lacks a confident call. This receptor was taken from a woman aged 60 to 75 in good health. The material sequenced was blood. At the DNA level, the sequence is TGTGCCAACAGCTCAGGAGCCGCTGAGTTCTTC. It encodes CANSSGAAEFF.